A selection of T cell receptor beta chains follows, all from one sample in a study of T cell responses to AZD1222 COVID-19 vaccine. The table came from immunoSEQ multiplex PCR; TCRdb's copy has only in-frame clones and leaves some out. The sample yields around 140,000 clones, 90% to 95% seen once. The material was peripheral blood, obtained on day 0 of AZD1222 vaccination. Source of these receptors: an adult in good health. Both conserved end residues are part of each CDR3. D genes are given only for firm matches. Where a row states a size, it is once, few, many or the class of an expanded clone; other rows omit it.

v_gene: TRBV28
d_gene: TRBD1
j_gene: TRBJ1-1
abundance: .
CDR3nt: TGTGCCAGCAGAGTACAGGGGATTAGGGGCACTGAAGCTTTCTTT
CDR3aa: CASRVQGIRGTEAFF

v_gene: TRBV19
d_gene: .
j_gene: TRBJ1-5
abundance: .
CDR3nt: TGTGCCAGCCAAGGGGAAACGGGTCAGCCCCAGCATTTT
CDR3aa: CASQGETGQPQHF

v_gene: TRBV28
d_gene: .
j_gene: TRBJ1-3
abundance: .
CDR3nt: TGTGCCAGCAGTTCCCCCTCTGGAAACACCATATATTTT
CDR3aa: CASSSPSGNTIYF

v_gene: TRBV10-1
d_gene: .
j_gene: TRBJ2-2
abundance: many
CDR3nt: TGCGCCAGCAGTGAGTCGGAGGTAGTGACCGGGGAGCTGTTTTTT
CDR3aa: CASSESEVVTGELFF

v_gene: TRBV11-3
d_gene: .
j_gene: TRBJ1-1
abundance: .
CDR3nt: TGTGCCAGCAGCTTTCAAGACGGGATGAACACTGAAGCTTTCTTT
CDR3aa: CASSFQDGMNTEAFF

v_gene: TRBV7-2
d_gene: .
j_gene: TRBJ2-1
abundance: .
CDR3nt: TGTGCCAGCAGCCGTACCGGGAGTTACAATGAGCAGTTCTTC
CDR3aa: CASSRTGSYNEQFF

v_gene: TRBV19
d_gene: .
j_gene: TRBJ1-5
abundance: few
CDR3nt: TGTGCCAGTAGGGCTGGGGGGGGTAGTCAGCCCCAGCATTTT
CDR3aa: CASRAGGGSQPQHF

v_gene: TRBV14
d_gene: TRBD2
j_gene: TRBJ2-3
abundance: .
CDR3nt: TGTGCCAGCAGCCCATACTTACTAGCGGGGGGAAAAGATACGCAGTATTTT
CDR3aa: CASSPYLLAGGKDTQYF

v_gene: TRBV4-3
d_gene: .
j_gene: TRBJ2-5
abundance: .
CDR3nt: TGCGCCAGCAGCTATTTACCCGGGGAGACCCAGTACTTC
CDR3aa: CASSYLPGETQYF

v_gene: TRBV19
d_gene: .
j_gene: TRBJ2-7
abundance: .
CDR3nt: TGTGCCAGTAGTACTCGGGGAGGAGGGTACGAGCAGTACTTC
CDR3aa: CASSTRGGGYEQYF

v_gene: TRBV12-3/TRBV12-4
d_gene: .
j_gene: TRBJ1-2
abundance: .
CDR3nt: TGTGCCAGCAGTGAGCCGGGACGGACTCTCTTC
CDR3aa: CASSEPGRTLF

v_gene: TRBV18
d_gene: .
j_gene: TRBJ2-2
abundance: .
CDR3nt: TGTGCCAGCTCACTTAGACAGAGTAACACCGGGGAGCTGTTTTTT
CDR3aa: CASSLRQSNTGELFF

v_gene: TRBV7-9
d_gene: TRBD1
j_gene: TRBJ2-3
abundance: .
CDR3nt: TGTGCCAGCAGGCACACAGGGGGCGTACGGACAGATACGCAGTATTTT
CDR3aa: CASRHTGGVRTDTQYF

v_gene: TRBV7-2
d_gene: TRBD1
j_gene: TRBJ2-7
abundance: .
CDR3nt: TGTGCCAGCAGCTTAGAGGGACAGGGACCATACGAGCAGTACTTC
CDR3aa: CASSLEGQGPYEQYF

v_gene: TRBV9
d_gene: TRBD1
j_gene: TRBJ1-6
abundance: .
CDR3nt: TGTGCCAGCAGCGCCGGGACAGGGGGATCACCCCTCCACTTT
CDR3aa: CASSAGTGGSPLHF

v_gene: TRBV25-1
d_gene: .
j_gene: TRBJ1-1
abundance: .
CDR3nt: TGTGCCAGCAGTGAAGGACACGAAGCTTTCTTT
CDR3aa: CASSEGHEAFF

v_gene: TRBV12-3/TRBV12-4
d_gene: .
j_gene: TRBJ1-3
abundance: .
CDR3nt: TGTGCCGGGCTTAGGGAATCTGGAAACACCATATATTTT
CDR3aa: CAGLRESGNTIYF

v_gene: TRBV7-2
d_gene: .
j_gene: TRBJ2-7
abundance: .
CDR3nt: TGTGCCAGCAGCTTATGGAGCGCCGAGCAGTACTTC
CDR3aa: CASSLWSAEQYF

v_gene: TRBV30
d_gene: .
j_gene: TRBJ1-2
abundance: .
CDR3nt: TGTGCCTGGAGTGTCGCAATGTATGGCTACACCTTC
CDR3aa: CAWSVAMYGYTF

v_gene: TRBV12-3/TRBV12-4
d_gene: .
j_gene: TRBJ2-7
abundance: .
CDR3nt: TGTGCCAGCAGTCCGGGCAACTACGAGCAGTACTTC
CDR3aa: CASSPGNYEQYF

v_gene: TRBV6-5
d_gene: TRBD2
j_gene: TRBJ2-7
abundance: .
CDR3nt: TGTGCCAGCAGACCGACGACTAGCGGGAGCCACGAGCAGTACTTC
CDR3aa: CASRPTTSGSHEQYF

v_gene: TRBV5-1
d_gene: .
j_gene: TRBJ1-1
abundance: .
CDR3nt: TGCGCCAGCAGCTTCACGGCGAACACTGAAGCTTTCTTT
CDR3aa: CASSFTANTEAFF

v_gene: TRBV28
d_gene: .
j_gene: TRBJ1-5
abundance: .
CDR3nt: TGTGCCAGCAGCCTGGTCTTGGGAAACAATCAGCCCCAGCATTTT
CDR3aa: CASSLVLGNNQPQHF

v_gene: TRBV7-3
d_gene: TRBD1
j_gene: TRBJ1-6
abundance: .
CDR3nt: TGTGCCAGCAGCCTGGGGACAGGGTCACCCCTCCACTTT
CDR3aa: CASSLGTGSPLHF

v_gene: TRBV5-1
d_gene: .
j_gene: TRBJ2-7
abundance: .
CDR3nt: TGCGCCAGCAGCTCAGCACTCAACTCCTACGAGCAGTACTTC
CDR3aa: CASSSALNSYEQYF

v_gene: TRBV7-9
d_gene: TRBD2
j_gene: TRBJ2-6
abundance: .
CDR3nt: TGTGCCAGCAGCCAGGGACTAGCGTTCTCTGGGGCCAACGTCCTGACTTTC
CDR3aa: CASSQGLAFSGANVLTF

v_gene: TRBV7-2
d_gene: .
j_gene: TRBJ1-5
abundance: .
CDR3nt: TGTGCCAGCAGCCTTACAATCAAGACCCCCGGGCCCCAGCATTTT
CDR3aa: CASSLTIKTPGPQHF

v_gene: TRBV19
d_gene: TRBD1
j_gene: TRBJ2-1
abundance: .
CDR3nt: TGTGCCAGTAGTATCGGACAGGGCCACGCCTACAATGAGCAGTTCTTC
CDR3aa: CASSIGQGHAYNEQFF

v_gene: TRBV18
d_gene: TRBD1
j_gene: TRBJ1-5
abundance: .
CDR3nt: TGTGCCAGCTCACCCGCGGGACAGGGCAATCAGCCCCAGCATTTT
CDR3aa: CASSPAGQGNQPQHF

v_gene: TRBV20-1
d_gene: .
j_gene: TRBJ1-2
abundance: .
CDR3nt: TGCAATACGGGCGGCTACACCTTC
CDR3aa: CNTGGYTF

v_gene: TRBV4-1
d_gene: TRBD1
j_gene: TRBJ2-1
abundance: .
CDR3nt: TGCGCCAGCAGCCAAGATAGGACAGGGGCTGATGAGCAGTTCTTC
CDR3aa: CASSQDRTGADEQFF

v_gene: TRBV12-3/TRBV12-4
d_gene: TRBD1
j_gene: TRBJ1-2
abundance: once
CDR3nt: TGTGCCAGCAGCGACAGGGAGGAAGGCTACACCTTC
CDR3aa: CASSDREEGYTF

v_gene: TRBV24-1
d_gene: TRBD2
j_gene: TRBJ2-7
abundance: .
CDR3nt: TGTGCCACCGGGACATTGGGACTAGCGGGGTACGAGCAGTACTTC
CDR3aa: CATGTLGLAGYEQYF

v_gene: TRBV5-1
d_gene: TRBD2
j_gene: TRBJ2-3
abundance: .
CDR3nt: TGCGCCAGCAGCTTGTTTTTAGGGACTAGCGGGGCCACTAGCACAGATACGCAGTATTTT
CDR3aa: CASSLFLGTSGATSTDTQYF

v_gene: TRBV29-1
d_gene: .
j_gene: TRBJ2-1
abundance: .
CDR3nt: TGCAGCGTTGACCGAACCGGGACGGAATTAATCAACAATGAGCAGTTCTTC
CDR3aa: CSVDRTGTELINNEQFF

v_gene: TRBV18
d_gene: .
j_gene: TRBJ1-2
abundance: .
CDR3nt: TGTGCCAGCTCACCCACAGGGACAACTACAGGGCAGAACTATGGCTACACCTTC
CDR3aa: CASSPTGTTTGQNYGYTF

v_gene: TRBV19
d_gene: TRBD1
j_gene: TRBJ1-2
abundance: .
CDR3nt: TGTGCCAGTACCCCACCGTTTGGGACAGGGGTTGGCTACACCTTC
CDR3aa: CASTPPFGTGVGYTF

v_gene: TRBV7-9
d_gene: .
j_gene: TRBJ2-1
abundance: .
CDR3nt: TGTGCCAGCAGCCCTACCGGACAGAACAATGAGCAGTTCTTC
CDR3aa: CASSPTGQNNEQFF

v_gene: TRBV7-9
d_gene: .
j_gene: TRBJ2-2
abundance: .
CDR3nt: TGTGCCAGCAGCCCTCCGGGCAGTATGAACACCGGGGAGCTGTTTTTT
CDR3aa: CASSPPGSMNTGELFF

v_gene: TRBV7-9
d_gene: .
j_gene: TRBJ2-3
abundance: .
CDR3nt: TGTGCCAGCAGCTTCTACCGGGACACACTAGGCACAGATACGCAGTATTTT
CDR3aa: CASSFYRDTLGTDTQYF

v_gene: TRBV11-2
d_gene: TRBD1
j_gene: TRBJ1-6
abundance: .
CDR3nt: TGTGCCAGCAGCCTCGACAGGGGGAGGATCCCCCTCCACTTT
CDR3aa: CASSLDRGRIPLHF

v_gene: TRBV30
d_gene: .
j_gene: TRBJ1-5
abundance: .
CDR3nt: TGTGCCTGGAGGGCAGGTGGGGATCAGCCCCAGCATTTT
CDR3aa: CAWRAGGDQPQHF

v_gene: TRBV3-1/TRBV3-2
d_gene: TRBD2
j_gene: TRBJ2-5
abundance: .
CDR3nt: TGTGCCAGCAGCGCTCAGTCAGTTGGCGGGGGGGCCCGTGAGACCCAGTACTTC
CDR3aa: CASSAQSVGGGARETQYF

v_gene: TRBV5-1
d_gene: TRBD1
j_gene: TRBJ2-3
abundance: .
CDR3nt: TGCGCCAGCAGCTTGGGAGGGGGCGTTGATACGCAGTATTTT
CDR3aa: CASSLGGGVDTQYF

v_gene: TRBV7-6
d_gene: TRBD1
j_gene: TRBJ1-2
abundance: .
CDR3nt: TGTGCCAGCAGCTCCTATCAACAGGGGGCTCCACCCTATGGCTACACCTTC
CDR3aa: CASSSYQQGAPPYGYTF

v_gene: TRBV7-9
d_gene: .
j_gene: TRBJ1-4
abundance: .
CDR3nt: TGTGCCAGCAGCTTAGGAGCGGCTAATGAAAAACTGTTTTTT
CDR3aa: CASSLGAANEKLFF

v_gene: TRBV7-6
d_gene: TRBD2
j_gene: TRBJ2-2
abundance: .
CDR3nt: TGTGCCAGCAGCGCCAGCGGGGGAAACACCGGGGAGCTGTTTTTT
CDR3aa: CASSASGGNTGELFF

v_gene: TRBV20-1
d_gene: .
j_gene: TRBJ2-7
abundance: once
CDR3nt: TGCAGTGCTTGCAGGGACGACGAGCAGTACTTC
CDR3aa: CSACRDDEQYF

v_gene: TRBV19
d_gene: TRBD1
j_gene: TRBJ2-1
abundance: .
CDR3nt: TGTGCCAGTAGGGAGACGACAGGGGCCAATGAGCAGTTCTTC
CDR3aa: CASRETTGANEQFF

v_gene: TRBV9
d_gene: .
j_gene: TRBJ2-1
abundance: few
CDR3nt: TGTGCCAGCAGCGTAGGGGTCAACAATGAGCAGTTCTTC
CDR3aa: CASSVGVNNEQFF